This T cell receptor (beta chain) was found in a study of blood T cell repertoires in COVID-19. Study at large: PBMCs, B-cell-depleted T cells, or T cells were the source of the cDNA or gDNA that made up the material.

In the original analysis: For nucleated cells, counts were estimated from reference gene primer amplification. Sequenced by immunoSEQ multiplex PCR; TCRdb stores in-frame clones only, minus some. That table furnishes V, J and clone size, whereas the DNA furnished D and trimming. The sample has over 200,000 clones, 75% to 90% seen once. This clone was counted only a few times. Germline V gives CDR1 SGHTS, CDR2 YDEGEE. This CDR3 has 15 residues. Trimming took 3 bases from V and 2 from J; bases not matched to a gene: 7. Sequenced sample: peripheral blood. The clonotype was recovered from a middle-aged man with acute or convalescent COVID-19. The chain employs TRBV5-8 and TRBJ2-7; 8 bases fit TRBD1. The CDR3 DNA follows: TGTGCCAGCAGCTCGACAGGGGCCCGACCCTACGAGCAGTACTTC. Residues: CASSSTGARPYEQYF.